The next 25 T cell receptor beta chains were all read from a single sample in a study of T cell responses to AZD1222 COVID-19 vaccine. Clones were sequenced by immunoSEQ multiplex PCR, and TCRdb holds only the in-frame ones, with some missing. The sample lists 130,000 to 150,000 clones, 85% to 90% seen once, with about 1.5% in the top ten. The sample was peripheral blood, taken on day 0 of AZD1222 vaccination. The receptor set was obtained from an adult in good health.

The CDR3 region has the DNA TGTGCCAGCAGCTTAACCGTCGGGATGGCCGGGGAGCTGTTTTTT. This gives the protein CASSLTVGMAGELFF. The chain has TRBV7-3 and TRBJ2-2; weak D call: TRBD2 (5 bases). V was clipped by 0 bases and J by 6 bases, with 11 bases between them. Germline-derived CDR1 and CDR2 are SGHTA and FQGTGA. The CDR3 runs to 15 residues.

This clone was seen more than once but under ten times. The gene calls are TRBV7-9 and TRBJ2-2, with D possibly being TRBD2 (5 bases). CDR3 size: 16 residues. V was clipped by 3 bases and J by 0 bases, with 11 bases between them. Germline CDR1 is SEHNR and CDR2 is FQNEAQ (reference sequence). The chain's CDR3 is CASSFRSGANTGELFF. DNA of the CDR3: TGTGCCAGCAGCTTCCGAAGCGGAGCGAACACCGGGGAGCTGTTTTTT. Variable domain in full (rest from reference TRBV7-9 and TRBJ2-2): DTGVSQNPRHKITKRGQNVTFRCDPISEHNRLYWYRQTLGQGPEFLTYFQNEAQLEKSRLLSDRFSAERPKGSFSTLEIQRTEQGDSAMYLCASSFRSGANTGELFFGEGSRLTVL.

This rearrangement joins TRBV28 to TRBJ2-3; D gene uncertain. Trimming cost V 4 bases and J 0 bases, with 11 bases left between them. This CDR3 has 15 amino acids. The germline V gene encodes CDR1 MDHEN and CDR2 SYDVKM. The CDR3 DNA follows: TGTGCCAGCAGTTCCCTCCTAACTAGCACAGATACGCAGTATTTT. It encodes CASSSLLTSTDTQYF.

CDR3 DNA sequence: TGTGCCAGCAGCTTTTCGCCGACGGGTGCCGAGCAGTACTTC. Translation gives CASSFSPTGAEQYF. J is TRBJ2-7 and V is TRBV11-2, with D hard to call. Germline CDR1 is SGHAT and CDR2 is FQNNGV. V was shortened by 3 bases and J by 6 bases, with 15 bases between the two germline ends. The CDR3 has 14 residues.

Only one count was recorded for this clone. The CDR3: CASSQGSGASGNTIYF. DNA of the CDR3: TGTGCCAGCAGCCAAGGTTCGGGGGCCTCTGGAAACACCATATATTTT. V is TRBV3-1 (or the pseudogene TRBV3-2) and J is TRBJ1-3; a possible D gene is TRBD1 (6 bases). Germline CDR1 and CDR2: LGHDT and YNNKEL (reference sequence). The V and J ends lost 1 base and 0 bases respectively, with 10 bases between them. This CDR3 is built from 16 residues.

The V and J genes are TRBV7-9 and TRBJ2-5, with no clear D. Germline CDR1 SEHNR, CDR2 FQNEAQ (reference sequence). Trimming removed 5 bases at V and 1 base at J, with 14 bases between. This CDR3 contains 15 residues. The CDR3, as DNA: TGTGCCAGCAGCCAAAAAAACAGCCGCCAAGAGACCCAGTACTTC. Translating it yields CASSQKNSRQETQYF.

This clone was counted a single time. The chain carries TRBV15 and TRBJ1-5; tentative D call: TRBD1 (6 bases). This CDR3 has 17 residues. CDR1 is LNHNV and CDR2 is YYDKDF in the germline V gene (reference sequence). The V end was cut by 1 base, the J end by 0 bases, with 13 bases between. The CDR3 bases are TGTGCCACCAGCAGAGGGGGGCGGAGGGGTAGCAATCAGCCCCAGCATTTT. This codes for CATSRGGRRGSNQPQHF.

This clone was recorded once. CDR3 residues: CASSGYRGDSYEQYF. The CDR3 DNA is TGTGCCAGTAGTGGATACAGGGGAGACTCCTACGAGCAGTACTTC. This sequence joins TRBV19 and TRBJ2-7; TRBD1 matches 7 bases. The CDR3 contains 15 residues. Germline V gene data show CDR1 as LNHDA and CDR2 as SQIVND (reference sequence). V was pared by 5 bases and J by 0 bases, with 7 bases of the junction left unmatched.

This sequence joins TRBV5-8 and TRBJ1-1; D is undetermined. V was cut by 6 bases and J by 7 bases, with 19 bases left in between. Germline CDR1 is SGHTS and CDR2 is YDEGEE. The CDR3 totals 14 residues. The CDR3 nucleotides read TGTGCCAGCACCTCCCGACCCCTTACCAGTGAAGCTTTCTTT. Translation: CASTSRPLTSEAFF.

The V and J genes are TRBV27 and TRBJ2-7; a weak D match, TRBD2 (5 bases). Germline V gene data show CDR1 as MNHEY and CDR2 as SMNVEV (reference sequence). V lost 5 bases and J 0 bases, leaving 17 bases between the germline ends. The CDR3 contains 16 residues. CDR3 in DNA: TGTGCCAGCAGTCCCGGACTGAATACCAACTCCTACGAGCAGTACTTC. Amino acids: CASSPGLNTNSYEQYF.

DNA of the CDR3: TGTGCCAGTAGTCAACCGGGGACTACCGACTACGAGCAGTACTTC. As protein: CASSQPGTTDYEQYF. The chain joins TRBV19 to TRBJ2-7; 7 bases align to TRBD2. Per germline, CDR1 LNHDA and CDR2 SQIVND (reference sequence). This CDR3 contains 15 residues. V dropped 5 bases and J dropped 3; count of bases not matched to a gene: 10.

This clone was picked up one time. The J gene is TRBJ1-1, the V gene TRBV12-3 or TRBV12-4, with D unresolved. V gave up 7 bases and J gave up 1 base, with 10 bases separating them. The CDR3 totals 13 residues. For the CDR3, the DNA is TGTGCCAGCACCCCGGGTTGGAACACTGAAGCTTTCTTT. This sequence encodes CASTPGWNTEAFF.

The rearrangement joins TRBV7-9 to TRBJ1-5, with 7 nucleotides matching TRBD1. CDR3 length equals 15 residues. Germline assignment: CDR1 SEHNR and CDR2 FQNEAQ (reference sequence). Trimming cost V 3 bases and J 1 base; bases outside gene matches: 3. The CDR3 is CASSFTGASNQPQHF. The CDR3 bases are TGTGCCAGCAGCTTTACAGGGGCGAGCAATCAGCCCCAGCATTTT.

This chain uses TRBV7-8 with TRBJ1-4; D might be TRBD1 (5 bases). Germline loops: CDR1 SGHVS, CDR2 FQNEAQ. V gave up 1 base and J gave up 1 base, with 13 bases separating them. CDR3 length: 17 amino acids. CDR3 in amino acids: CASSLGTRRGTNEKLFF. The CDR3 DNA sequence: TGTGCCAGCAGCTTAGGTACACGGAGGGGAACTAATGAAAAACTGTTTTTT.

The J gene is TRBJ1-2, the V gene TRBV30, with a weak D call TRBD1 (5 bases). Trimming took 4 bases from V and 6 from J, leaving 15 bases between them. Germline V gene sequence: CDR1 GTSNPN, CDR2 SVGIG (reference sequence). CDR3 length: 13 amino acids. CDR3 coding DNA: TGTGCCTGGAAAGGGCAGGGCCCGGATGGCTACACCTTC. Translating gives CAWKGQGPDGYTF.

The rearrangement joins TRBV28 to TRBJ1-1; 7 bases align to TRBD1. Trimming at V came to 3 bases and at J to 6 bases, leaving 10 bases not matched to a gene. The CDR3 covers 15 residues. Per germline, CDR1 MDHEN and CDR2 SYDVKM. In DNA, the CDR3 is TGTGCCAGCAGTTTGGTTGGGCGGGACAGTCCTGAAGCTTTCTTT. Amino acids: CASSLVGRDSPEAFF.

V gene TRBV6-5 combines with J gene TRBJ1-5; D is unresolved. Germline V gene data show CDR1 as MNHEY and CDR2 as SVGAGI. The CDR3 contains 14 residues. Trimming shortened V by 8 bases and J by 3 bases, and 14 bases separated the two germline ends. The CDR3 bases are TGTGCCAGCGTTTTTGACGGCTTCAATCAGCCCCAGCATTTT. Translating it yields CASVFDGFNQPQHF.

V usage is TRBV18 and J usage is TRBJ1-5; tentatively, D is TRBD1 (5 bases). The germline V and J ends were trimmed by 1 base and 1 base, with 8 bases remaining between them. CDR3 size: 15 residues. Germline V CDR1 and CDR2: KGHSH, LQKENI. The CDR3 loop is CASSPQGTSNQPQHF. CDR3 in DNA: TGTGCCAGCTCACCACAGGGGACGAGCAATCAGCCCCAGCATTTT.

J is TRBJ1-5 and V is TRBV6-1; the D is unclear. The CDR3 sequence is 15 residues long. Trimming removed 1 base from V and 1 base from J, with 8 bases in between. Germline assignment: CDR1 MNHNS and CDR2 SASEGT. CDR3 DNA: TGTGCCAGCAGTGAAGATCGACGGAGCAATCAGCCCCAGCATTTT. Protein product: CASSEDRRSNQPQHF.

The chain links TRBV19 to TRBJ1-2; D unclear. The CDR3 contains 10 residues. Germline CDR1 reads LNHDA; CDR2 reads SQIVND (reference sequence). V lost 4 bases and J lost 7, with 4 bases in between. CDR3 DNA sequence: TGTGCCAGTAGTAATGTTGGCTACACCTTC. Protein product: CASSNVGYTF.

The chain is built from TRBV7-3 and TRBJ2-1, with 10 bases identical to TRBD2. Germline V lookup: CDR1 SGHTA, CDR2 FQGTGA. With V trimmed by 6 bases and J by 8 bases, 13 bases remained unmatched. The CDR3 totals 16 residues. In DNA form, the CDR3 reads TGTGCCAGCAGTAGATTAGCGGGAGGCTATAGGGATGAGCAGTTCTTC. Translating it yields CASSRLAGGYRDEQFF.

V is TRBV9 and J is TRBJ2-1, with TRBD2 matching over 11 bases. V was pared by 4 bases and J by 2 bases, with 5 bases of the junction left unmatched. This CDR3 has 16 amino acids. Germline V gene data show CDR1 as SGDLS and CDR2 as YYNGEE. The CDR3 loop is CASSISSGRAYNEQFF. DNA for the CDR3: TGTGCCAGCAGCATTAGTAGCGGGAGGGCCTACAATGAGCAGTTCTTC.

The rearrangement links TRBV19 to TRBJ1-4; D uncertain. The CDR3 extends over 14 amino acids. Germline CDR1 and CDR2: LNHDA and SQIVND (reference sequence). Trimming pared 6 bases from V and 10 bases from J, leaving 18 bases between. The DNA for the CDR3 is TGTGCCAGTAGCGTGGGTACGGAGACGGGAAAACTGTTTTTT. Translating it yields CASSVGTETGKLFF.

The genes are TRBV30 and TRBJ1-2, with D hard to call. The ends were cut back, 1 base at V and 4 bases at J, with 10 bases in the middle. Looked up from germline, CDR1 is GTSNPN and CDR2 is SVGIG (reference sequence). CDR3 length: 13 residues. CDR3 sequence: CAWSGTGAYGYTF. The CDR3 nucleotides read TGTGCCTGGAGTGGTACTGGCGCCTATGGCTACACCTTC.

CDR3 in amino acids: CASSSGQEAFF. DNA for the CDR3: TGTGCCAGCAGCTCGGGACAGGAAGCTTTCTTT. The chain combines TRBV11-3 with TRBJ1-1; 7 bases fit TRBD1. V was clipped by 4 bases and J by 8 bases; unmatched bases: 1. The CDR3 loop spans 11 amino acids. The germline V gene has CDR1 SGHNT and CDR2 YENEEA.